This entry describes one TCR beta chain. These data originate in a study of blood T cell repertoires in COVID-19. Individuals drawn from some 25 US areas were about 18 to 100 years old. Profiling relied on immunoSEQ multiplex PCR, and the TCRdb table lists in-frame clones only, not all of them. In the table there are some 260,000 clones, 85% to 95% of which are singletons. The CDR3 runs to 15 residues. From germline, CDR1 is LNHDA and CDR2 SQIVND (reference sequence). Trimming took 5 bases from V and 1 from J, leaving 14 bases between them. The receptor comes from a woman aged 18-30 years who had recovered from COVID-19. The sequenced material came from PBMCs or T cells enriched from blood (not recorded which). The chain carries TRBV19 and TRBJ2-5, with a tentative D call TRBD1 (5 bases). In nucleotides, the CDR3 is TGTGCCAGTAGTCCAGGCCAGGGTATCCAAGAGACCCAGTACTTC. Its translation is CASSPGQGIQETQYF.